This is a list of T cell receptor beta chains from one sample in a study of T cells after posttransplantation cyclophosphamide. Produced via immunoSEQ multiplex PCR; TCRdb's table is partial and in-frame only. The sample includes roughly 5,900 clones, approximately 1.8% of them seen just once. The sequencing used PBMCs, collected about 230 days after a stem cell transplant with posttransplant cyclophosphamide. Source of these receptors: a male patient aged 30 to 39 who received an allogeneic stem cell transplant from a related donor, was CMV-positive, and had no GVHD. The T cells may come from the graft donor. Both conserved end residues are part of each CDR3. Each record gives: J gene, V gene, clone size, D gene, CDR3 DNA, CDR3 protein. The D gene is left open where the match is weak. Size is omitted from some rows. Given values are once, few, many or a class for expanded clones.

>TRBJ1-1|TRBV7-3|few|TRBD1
TGTGCCAGCAGCTTAGGGACAGGGTACACTGAAGCTTTCTTT
CASSLGTGYTEAFF
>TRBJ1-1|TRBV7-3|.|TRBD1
TGTGCCAGCAGCAAAACAGGGGTCGGTACTGAAGCTTTCTTT
CASSKTGVGTEAFF
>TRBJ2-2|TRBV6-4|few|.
TGTGCCAGCAGTGAAGAGACAGGAAACACCGGGGAGCTGTTTTTT
CASSEETGNTGELFF
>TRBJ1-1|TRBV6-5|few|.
TGTGCCAGCAGTTACAGGACAGATAAAATGAACACTGAAGCTTTCTTT
CASSYRTDKMNTEAFF
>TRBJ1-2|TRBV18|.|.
TGTGCCAGCTCACCTAACAAGGAGGGCTACACCTTC
CASSPNKEGYTF
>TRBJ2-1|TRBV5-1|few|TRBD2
TGCGCCAGCAGCTTGGTTGGTAGCGGGTACAATGAGCAGTTCTTC
CASSLVGSGYNEQFF
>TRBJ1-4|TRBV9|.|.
TGTGCCAGCAGCCCCCAAGCGGGGGGTGCTAATGAAAAACTGTTTTTT
CASSPQAGGANEKLFF
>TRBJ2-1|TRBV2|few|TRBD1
TGTGCCAGCAGCGAAGCCGGGACAGGGAGCAATGAGCAGTTCTTC
CASSEAGTGSNEQFF
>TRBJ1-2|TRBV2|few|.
TGTGCCAGCAGATGGGAGGGTCCGTCTAACTATGGCTACACCTTC
CASRWEGPSNYGYTF
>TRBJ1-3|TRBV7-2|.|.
TGTGCCAGCAGCTTAGCCACGGGGTTAGCTGGAAACACCATATATTTT
CASSLATGLAGNTIYF
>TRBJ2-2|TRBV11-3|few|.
TGTGCCAGCGCGGGGACGGATCCAAATGCCGGGGAGCTGTTTTTT
CASAGTDPNAGELFF
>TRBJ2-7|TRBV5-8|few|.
TGTGCCAGCAGCTCGGACAACACCTACGAGCAGTACTTC
CASSSDNTYEQYF
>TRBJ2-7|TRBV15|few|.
TGTGCCACCAGCGCAATAAGCAGACCAGCGGTGGAGCAGTACTTC
CATSAISRPAVEQYF
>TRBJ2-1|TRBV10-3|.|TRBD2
TGTGCCACTTTACTAGCGGGAGGCAATGAGCAGTTCTTC
CATLLAGGNEQFF
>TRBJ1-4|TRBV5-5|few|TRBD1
TGTGCCAGCAGCCACCCGGGACAGGGTAATGAAAAACTGTTTTTT
CASSHPGQGNEKLFF
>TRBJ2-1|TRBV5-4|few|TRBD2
TGTGCCAGCAGCGGTGGGACTAGCGGGACCTTAGACAATGAGCAGTTCTTC
CASSGGTSGTLDNEQFF
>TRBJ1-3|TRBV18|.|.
TGTGCCAGCTCACCCATGCCGACTGGTAGCTCTGGAAACACCATATATTTT
CASSPMPTGSSGNTIYF
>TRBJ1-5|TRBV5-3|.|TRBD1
TGTGCCAGAAGCTTGAGTAGGACAGGGAGGACCCATAGCAATCAGCCCCAGCATTTT
CARSLSRTGRTHSNQPQHF